These 16 T cell receptor beta chains were all obtained from the same sample, sequenced in a study of blood T cell repertoires in COVID-19. Sequencing was performed with immunoSEQ multiplex PCR; in TCRdb, only in-frame clones are kept and a portion is missing. The sample records 50,000 to 70,000 clones, approximately 84% being singletons. Input material: peripheral blood. These receptors were collected from a man aged 65 to 85 with active COVID-19.

The chain carries TRBV7-2 and TRBJ1-3; 11 bases align to TRBD1. The CDR3 runs to 15 residues. The ends lost 3 bases at V and 2 bases at J; junction bases unmatched: 0. CDR1 and CDR2 (germline): SGHTA, FQGNSA. This CDR3 reads CASSLDRGPGNTIYF. The CDR3 DNA is TGTGCCAGCAGCTTGGACAGGGGGCCTGGAAACACCATATATTTT.

The chain recombines TRBV9 with TRBJ2-3, with D unclear. Germline-derived CDR1 and CDR2 are SGDLS and YYNGEE. V shed 2 bases and J shed 2 bases, with 9 bases lying between them. CDR3 length: 14 amino acids. CDR3 region: CASSVALNTDTQYF. In DNA form, the CDR3 reads TGTGCCAGCAGCGTGGCCTTAAACACAGATACGCAGTATTTT.

This rearrangement joins TRBV4-1 to TRBJ2-3; the D is unclear. The CDR3 length is 14 residues. Germline V gene lookup returns CDR1 MGHRA and CDR2 YSYEKL. Between the trimmed V and J ends, which lost 7 bases and 3 bases, there was a span of 14 bases. The CDR3 sequence is CASTQAPTTDTQYF. CDR3 coding DNA: TGCGCCAGCACCCAGGCCCCGACAACAGATACGCAGTATTTT.

V and J are TRBV11-2 and TRBJ2-6; TRBD1 agrees at 7 bases. The CDR3 contains 16 residues. J lost 0 bases, V lost 4 bases, and 3 bases had no gene match. CDR1 is SGHAT, CDR2 FQNNGV, per germline. CDR3 nucleotides: TGTGCCAGCAGCTCCGGGACAGACTCTGGGGCCAACGTCCTGACTTTC. As protein: CASSSGTDSGANVLTF.

The count of this clone is one. The chain recombines TRBV5-6 with TRBJ1-4; 7 bases map to TRBD1. With 2 bases clipped from V and 5 bases from J, the junction kept 3 bases outside the gene matches. The CDR3 is 14 amino acids. The germline CDR1 and CDR2 sequences are SGHDT and YYEEEE. CDR3 DNA: TGTGCCAGCAGCTTTGACAGGGTAAATGAAAAACTGTTTTTT. Protein product: CASSFDRVNEKLFF.

This clone was observed a few times. Written as DNA, the CDR3 is TGTGCCAGCAGCCCTGAGGGCCTCCGAGGGGCTTTCTTT. Translated, it gives CASSPEGLRGAFF. This chain connects TRBV9 to TRBJ1-1; D unresolved. The length of the CDR3 is 13 residues. The germline CDR1 and CDR2 sequences are SGDLS and YYNGEE. V shed 4 bases and J shed 11 bases, with 18 bases lying between them. The variable domain in full, with the rest retrieved from reference TRBV9 and TRBJ1-1, is DSGVTQTPKHLITATGQRVTLRCSPRSGDLSVYWYQQSLDQGLQFLIQYYNGEERAKGNILERFSAQQFPDLHSELNLSSLELGDSALYFCASSPEGLRGAFFGQGTRLTVV.

This sequence joins TRBV4-1 and TRBJ1-2; TRBD1 is a possible D gene (6 bases). The CDR3 consists of 14 residues. Germline assignment: CDR1 MGHRA and CDR2 YSYEKL. Trimming took off 1 base at V and 4 bases at J, with 10 bases between the two ends. CDR3 sequence: CASSQGQGGYGYTF. The CDR3 DNA follows: TGCGCCAGCAGCCAAGGTCAAGGGGGCTATGGCTACACCTTC.

This chain links TRBV5-1 with TRBJ1-1; TRBD1 matches at 9 bases. Trimming at V came to 3 bases and at J to 6 bases, leaving 3 bases not matched to a gene. This CDR3 comprises 13 residues. Germline lookup yields CDR1 SGHRS and CDR2 YFSETQ. In DNA, the CDR3 is TGCGCCAGCAGCTCTAGACAGGGGGCTGAAGCTTTCTTT. Translation: CASSSRQGAEAFF. The whole variable domain, filled in from reference TRBV5-1 and TRBJ1-1, reads KAGVTQTPRYLIKTRGQQVTLSCSPISGHRSVSWYQQTPGQGLQFLFEYFSETQRNKGNFPGRFSGRQFSNSRSEMNVSTLELGDSALYLCASSSRQGAEAFFGQGTRLTVV.

CDR3: CASSYNQGYEQFF. CDR3 DNA: TGTGCCAGCAGTTACAATCAGGGATATGAGCAGTTCTTC. The chain is built from TRBV6-6 and TRBJ2-1; D possibly corresponds to TRBD1 (5 bases). From germline, CDR1 is MNHNY and CDR2 SVGAGI (reference sequence). V was shortened by 2 bases and J by 8 bases, with 10 bases between the two germline ends. The CDR3 sequence is 13 residues long.

This clone occurred a few times. V gene TRBV4-3 combines with J gene TRBJ1-6; 7 nucleotides line up with TRBD1. With V trimmed by 0 bases and J by 7 bases, 12 bases remained unmatched. CDR1 is LGHNA and CDR2 is YSLEER in the germline V gene. This CDR3 comprises 18 residues. CDR3 sequence: CASSQDLGQRQGNSPLHF. In DNA, the CDR3 is TGCGCCAGCAGCCAAGATTTGGGGCAGAGACAGGGAAATTCACCCCTCCACTTT.

The chain joins TRBV6-2 or TRBV6-3 to TRBJ2-7; TRBD1 aligns across 7 bases. With 2 bases clipped from V and 6 bases from J, the junction kept 7 bases outside the gene matches. CDR1 MNHEY and CDR2 SVGEGT come from the germline V gene. This CDR3 comprises 14 residues. Here the CDR3 reads CASSYPQGRSEQYF. The CDR3 nucleotides read TGTGCCAGCAGTTACCCACAGGGGCGCAGCGAGCAGTACTTC.

This chain connects TRBV18 to TRBJ1-3; 9 bases match TRBD1. This CDR3 has 17 amino acids. Germline CDR1 is KGHSH and CDR2 is LQKENI. Germline trimming cut 3 bases from V and 0 bases from J; bases unmatched to any gene: 6. CDR3 in amino acids: CASSPRTGADSGNTIYF. CDR3 nucleotides: TGTGCCAGCTCACCGAGGACAGGGGCCGACTCTGGAAACACCATATATTTT. Using reference TRBV18 and TRBJ1-3 for the parts outside the CDR3, the full variable domain is NAGVMQNPRHLVRRRGQEARLRCSPMKGHSHVYWYRQLPEEGLKFMVYLQKENIIDESGMPKERFSAEFPKEGPSILRIQQVVRGDSAAYFCASSPRTGADSGNTIYFGEGSWLTVV.

The chain couples TRBV19 to TRBJ2-3; the match to TRBD2 covers 14 bases. V was clipped by 5 bases and J by 5 bases; unmatched bases: 9. The CDR3 covers 17 residues. Germline V gene sequence: CDR1 LNHDA, CDR2 SQIVND (reference sequence). The CDR3: CASSSPGLAGDQDTQYF. The CDR3 region has the DNA TGTGCCAGTAGTTCGCCGGGACTAGCGGGAGATCAAGATACGCAGTATTTT.

The chain couples TRBV29-1 to TRBJ2-3, with 7 bases matching TRBD1. V was pared by 1 base and J by 1 base, with 5 bases of the junction left unmatched. The CDR3 runs to 15 residues. Germline CDR1 is SQVTM and CDR2 is ANQGSEA. This chain's CDR3 is CSVEGGQGGTDTQYF. The CDR3 region has the DNA TGCAGCGTTGAAGGTGGGCAGGGGGGCACAGATACGCAGTATTTT.

The V gene is TRBV5-1, the J gene TRBJ1-1; the D gene is possibly TRBD1 (5 bases). CDR1 and CDR2 from the germline V gene are SGHRS and YFSETQ. The germline V and J ends were trimmed by 0 bases and 3 bases, with 15 bases remaining between them. This CDR3 region has 16 residues. CDR3 amino acids: CASSLDEGRGDTEAFF. DNA of the CDR3: TGCGCCAGCAGCTTGGATGAGGGGCGCGGGGACACTGAAGCTTTCTTT. Variable domain in full (rest from reference TRBV5-1 and TRBJ1-1): KAGVTQTPRYLIKTRGQQVTLSCSPISGHRSVSWYQQTPGQGLQFLFEYFSETQRNKGNFPGRFSGRQFSNSRSEMNVSTLELGDSALYLCASSLDEGRGDTEAFFGQGTRLTVV.

CDR3 sequence reads: CASSVDRGGGYTF. The DNA for the CDR3 is TGTGCCAGCAGCGTCGACAGGGGTGGTGGCTACACCTTC. This chain uses TRBV5-4 with TRBJ1-2, with 8 bases identical to TRBD1. V shed 4 bases, J shed 7 bases, and the junction held 6 bases outside the gene matches. The CDR3 runs to 13 residues. Germline CDR1 reads SGHNT; CDR2 reads YYREEE (reference sequence). Complete variable domain (other parts from reference TRBV5-4 and TRBJ1-2): ETGVTQSPTHLIKTRGQQVTLRCSSQSGHNTVSWYQQALGQGPQFIFQYYREEENGRGNFPPRFSGLQFPNYSSELNVNALELDDSALYLCASSVDRGGGYTFGSGTRLTVV.